This T cell receptor beta chain was retrieved from a study of monozygotic twins with inflammatory bowel disease. Study-wide results and caveats: Especially with disease activity, IBD patients had fewer clonotypes in common with others than healthy twins did. On the inverse Simpson index, IBD patients scored lower for TCRbeta diversity than healthy co-twins.

The team made cDNA by running eight separate reactions for each sample. TCRdb reprocessed the 5' RACE reads, with one entry per CDR3 protein and no DNA. The sample table includes approximately 150,000 distinct CDR3 sequences. Germline V gives CDR1 MNHEY, CDR2 SMNVEV (reference sequence). This CDR3 has 14 residues. As to this clonotype: As yet, its antigen is unknown.

No T cells were sorted before total RNA was taken from whole blood. Material for sequencing was blood. This rearrangement joins TRBV27 to TRBJ1-1; TCRdb designates TRBD1, a call that cannot be tested without DNA. This clonotype was obtained from a human donor with ulcerative colitis or Crohn's disease, or a healthy co-twin of an affected twin (not recorded which). The CDR3 loop reads CASRSGGQMFEAFF.